This entry features one TCR beta chain sequence. Profiling relied on immunoSEQ multiplex PCR, and the TCRdb table lists in-frame clones only, not all of them. The repertoire consists of some 450,000 clones, with 80% to 95% occurring once and the leading ten covering less than 4.5%. The germline gives CDR1 SGHRS, CDR2 YFSETQ. V lost 5 bases to trimming and J lost 5 bases; unmatched junction nucleotides: 10. The CDR3 is 14 residues long. Documented treatment: over 15 received Ad26.COV2.S at low or high dose, single or two shots; several received placebo; per-sample allocation not given. Sampling was done on day 63 after the first vaccine or placebo injection. This specimen comes from a study of Ad26.COV2.S vaccination and SARS-CoV-2 variants.

The origin of this receptor is a person aged 18-65 years who received the Ad26.COV2.S COVID-19 vaccine or a placebo. The gene calls are TRBV5-1 and TRBJ2-7, with 7 bases lining up with TRBD2. The sequences come from peripheral blood, collected in a trial of Ad26.COV2.S vaccine versus placebo. The CDR3 region is CASRRGLEFHEQYF. CDR3 in DNA: TGCGCCAGCAGAAGAGGACTAGAGTTCCACGAGCAGTACTTC.